This T cell receptor beta chain was captured in a study of CD8 T cells in ankylosing spondylitis. Study-wide points: Previous work reported some of these motif variants in the synovial fluid and blood of reactive arthritis. As reported, disease-linked clones showed significant enrichment in matched ankylosing spondylitis synovial fluid. A TCR beta motif of under ten highly homologous variants appeared characteristic of ankylosing spondylitis blood.

Via MiXCR, TCRdb re-called the 5' RACE reads, giving one row per CDR3 protein. The sample holds about 500,000 distinct CDR3 sequences, over 4% seen once. V lost 8 bases and J lost 2, with 8 bases in between. The CDR3 has 12 residues. The germline gives CDR1 SEHNR, CDR2 FQNEAQ (reference sequence). This clonotype was found many times. Its antigen is not known. V and J are TRBV7-9 and TRBJ2-3, with D possibly matching TRBD1 (6 bases). This TCR derives from a male donor with ankylosing spondylitis. The specimen was blood, either unsorted or a sorted T cell fraction (not recorded which). The CDR3 region has the DNA TGTGCCAGCGGACAGCTCACAGATACGCAGTATTTT. Protein sequence: CASGQLTDTQYF.